The 24 T cell receptor beta chains presented below share a single source sample, sequenced in a study of blood T cell repertoires in COVID-19 (TCRdb year 2020). The library was made by the immunoSEQ multiplex PCR assay. TCRdb provides this immuneACCESS table in a form limited to in-frame rearrangements. Some clones are lacking; in checked studies, under half of them reflect an unresolved V gene, and why the rest are absent is not known. This sample is represented by some 200,000 clones; around 85% of them were singletons. In total, the top ten clones hold 0.78% of the sample. The specimen sequenced was peripheral blood. The receptors originated from a woman in her seventies with acute or convalescent COVID-19.

This sequence joins TRBV6-4 and TRBJ2-2, with D unresolved. The CDR3 is 13 amino acids. Germline V gene sequence: CDR1 MRHNA, CDR2 SNTAGT. V lost 8 bases and J 1 base, leaving 8 bases between the germline ends. DNA of the CDR3: TGTGCCAGCCAGCGCGAGAACACCGGGGAGCTGTTTTTT. The encoded protein is CASQRENTGELFF.

The chain is built from TRBV7-9 and TRBJ1-4; TRBD1 agrees at 7 bases. Germline CDR1 SEHNR, CDR2 FQNEAQ (reference sequence). CDR3 length equals 16 residues. J lost 3 bases, V lost 5 bases, and 9 bases had no gene match. The CDR3 sequence: CASSLRQGGPNEKLFF. The CDR3 DNA reads TGTGCCAGCAGCCTAAGACAGGGCGGACCTAATGAAAAACTGTTTTTT. Full variable domain (remainder filled in from reference TRBV7-9 and TRBJ1-4): DTGVSQNPRHKITKRGQNVTFRCDPISEHNRLYWYRQTLGQGPEFLTYFQNEAQLEKSRLLSDRFSAERPKGSFSTLEIQRTEQGDSAMYLCASSLRQGGPNEKLFFGSGTQLSVL.

The chain is built from TRBV7-9 and TRBJ1-6; TRBD1 matches 8 bases. With V trimmed by 0 bases and J by 10 bases, 5 bases remained unmatched. This CDR3 contains 15 residues. Germline assignment: CDR1 SEHNR and CDR2 FQNEAQ (reference sequence). The CDR3 sequence is CASSLARQGTSPLHF. Written as DNA, the CDR3 is TGTGCCAGCAGCTTAGCCCGACAGGGGACGTCACCCCTCCACTTT.

This chain links TRBV7-6 with TRBJ2-5; 8 nucleotides agree with TRBD2. The trim removed 1 base at V and 5 bases at J, leaving 9 bases unmatched. CDR1 is SGHVS, CDR2 FNYEAQ, per germline. The CDR3 extends over 16 amino acids. DNA of the CDR3: TGTGCCAGCAGCTTAGATCCGGGAGGGGGGGCTGAGACCCAGTACTTC. Its protein is CASSLDPGGGAETQYF.

The chain has TRBV19 and TRBJ1-5; tentative D call: TRBD1 (5 bases). V was shortened by 6 bases and J by 6 bases, with 15 bases between the two germline ends. In germline, CDR1 is LNHDA, CDR2 SQIVND (reference sequence). The CDR3 runs 14 residues. The CDR3 sequence is CASRRQGAAQPQHF. The CDR3 nucleotides are TGTGCCAGTAGAAGGCAGGGTGCGGCTCAGCCCCAGCATTTT.

This chain uses TRBV6-5 with TRBJ2-1, with D perhaps matching TRBD1 (6 bases). Germline CDR1 is MNHEY and CDR2 is SVGAGI. CDR3 length: 15 residues. V lost 6 bases and J 7 bases, leaving 19 bases between the germline ends. CDR3 amino acids: CASRPSGQTSNEQFF. The CDR3 coding sequence is TGTGCCAGCAGGCCAAGCGGACAGACCTCTAATGAGCAGTTCTTC.

CDR3 coding DNA: TGCGCCAGCGCAGGATTAGACCATGAGCAGTTCTTC. The encoded protein is CASAGLDHEQFF. V and J are TRBV10-1 and TRBJ2-1; unclear D gene. In germline, CDR1 is WNHNN, CDR2 SYGVQD (reference sequence). CDR3 length: 12 amino acids. Between the trimmed V and J ends, which lost 8 bases and 8 bases, there was a span of 13 bases.

J is TRBJ2-4 and V is TRBV21-1; the D call in the table, TRBD2, was not verified against the DNA. TRBV21-1 is labeled a pseudogene. This CDR3 has 14 residues. As DNA, the CDR3 is TGTGCCAGCAGCAATGGAGGGAATCCGGACATTCAGTACTTC. Protein sequence: CASSNGGNPDIQYF.

V usage is TRBV6-5 and J usage is TRBJ2-7; TRBD2 aligns across 9 bases. There are 16 residues in the CDR3. Germline values: CDR1 MNHEY, CDR2 SVGAGI. After removal of 2 bases from V and 5 bases from J, the junction contained 10 bases not matched to a gene. CDR3: CASSYTSGLAGHEQYF. For the CDR3, the DNA is TGTGCCAGCAGTTACACCTCGGGACTAGCCGGTCACGAGCAGTACTTC.

This sequence joins TRBV28 and TRBJ1-4, with 8 bases matching TRBD1. Germline lookup yields CDR1 MDHEN and CDR2 SYDVKM. V lost 5 bases to trimming and J lost 6 bases; unmatched junction nucleotides: 5. There are 14 residues in the CDR3. In DNA, the CDR3 is TGTGCCAGCAGTCGGACAGGGTTAGATGAAAAACTGTTTTTT. Translation gives CASSRTGLDEKLFF. Looking up the rest from reference TRBV28 and TRBJ1-4 gives the full variable domain: DVKVTQSSRYLVKRTGEKVFLECVQDMDHENMFWYRQDPGLGLRLIYFSYDVKMKEKGDIPEGYSVSREKKERFSLILESASTNQTSMYLCASSRTGLDEKLFFGSGTQLSVL.

This clone was seen only a few times. The chain is built from TRBV2 and TRBJ2-1; 10 nucleotides line up with TRBD2. V shed 9 bases, J shed 6 bases, and the junction held 11 bases outside the gene matches. Germline V CDR1 and CDR2: SNHLY, FYNNEI. This CDR3 has 15 amino acids. The DNA for the CDR3 is TGTGCCAGGTCTTCCGCTAGCGGGAGAACCAATGAGCAGTTCTTC. Protein product: CARSSASGRTNEQFF.

V is TRBV3-1 (or the pseudogene TRBV3-2) and J is TRBJ1-3; D uncertain. Germline assignment: CDR1 LGHDT and CDR2 YNNKEL (reference sequence). The V gene lost 0 bases and the J gene lost 2 bases, with 8 bases spanning the gap. This CDR3 has 15 amino acids. CDR3 bases: TGTGCCAGCAGCCAAGACCGTCTTCCTGGAAACACCATATATTTT. Its protein is CASSQDRLPGNTIYF.

V is TRBV27 and J is TRBJ2-5; 11 bases agree with TRBD2. Trimming cost V 1 base and J 5 bases; bases outside gene matches: 15. The CDR3 spans 19 residues. Germline V lookup: CDR1 MNHEY, CDR2 SMNVEV (reference sequence). For the CDR3, the DNA is TGTGCCAGCAGTTTATTGGGCCTAGCGGGAGGTCCCCCGGAGGAGACCCAGTACTTC. It yields the protein CASSLLGLAGGPPEETQYF.

The V and J genes are TRBV5-5 and TRBJ2-7, with 9 nucleotides matching TRBD2. The CDR3 is 15 amino acids. V lost 0 bases, J lost 4 bases, and 5 bases stayed unmatched. CDR1 and CDR2 from the germline V gene are SGHKS and YYEKEE (reference sequence). The CDR3 sequence is CASSLVAGGTYEQYF. CDR3 bases: TGTGCCAGCAGCTTGGTTGCGGGAGGGACGTACGAGCAGTACTTC.

This chain uses TRBV28 with TRBJ2-1; D is unclear. Germline assignment: CDR1 MDHEN and CDR2 SYDVKM. V was clipped by 8 bases and J by 4 bases, with 9 bases between them. The CDR3 runs 12 residues. The CDR3, as DNA: TGTGCCAGCCTAGAGACTTACAATGAGCAGTTCTTC. Translated, it gives CASLETYNEQFF.

The chain joins TRBV11-2 to TRBJ2-7; TRBD2 matches at 11 bases. This CDR3 comprises 14 residues. With V trimmed by 1 base and J by 9 bases, 5 bases remained unmatched. Germline V CDR1 and CDR2: SGHAT, FQNNGV. The CDR3 reads CASSLVLAGAVQYF. The CDR3 bases are TGTGCCAGCAGCTTAGTACTAGCGGGAGCGGTGCAGTACTTC.

CDR3 sequence (DNA): TGTGCCAGCAGCCCCTATGGCTATGGCTACACCTTC. Residues: CASSPYGYGYTF. The chain carries TRBV11-2 and TRBJ1-2, with D hard to call. The CDR3 contains 12 residues. The germline CDR1 and CDR2 sequences are SGHAT and FQNNGV. V was shortened by 5 bases and J by 4 bases, with 8 bases between the two germline ends. The complete variable domain, with remaining parts taken from reference TRBV11-2 and TRBJ1-2, reads EAGVAQSPRYKIIEKRQSVAFWCNPISGHATLYWYQQILGQGPKLLIQFQNNGVVDDSQLPKDRFSAERLKGVDSTLKIQPAKLEDSAVYLCASSPYGYGYTFGSGTRLTVV.

The genes are TRBV29-1 and TRBJ2-3, with TRBD2 identical over 8 bases. Losses at the gene ends were 4 bases for V and 10 bases for J; bases not matched to a gene: 7. This CDR3 is 12 amino acids long. In germline, CDR1 is SQVTM, CDR2 ANQGSEA. The CDR3 reads CSVGIAAGAQYF. The CDR3 DNA is TGCAGCGTTGGGATAGCAGCGGGAGCGCAGTATTTT.

The chain uses TRBV4-3 and TRBJ2-7; TRBD1 might be the D (6 bases). V lost 1 base to trimming and J lost 2 bases, with 12 bases between them. The length of the CDR3 is 15 residues. The germline CDR1 and CDR2 sequences are LGHNA and YSLEER. The CDR3 region has the DNA TGCGCCAGCAGCCAAGGAGGGCCAGGGGCCTACGAGCAGTACTTC. Amino acid sequence: CASSQGGPGAYEQYF.

The chain uses TRBV18 and TRBJ2-5; 10 nucleotides line up with TRBD1. This CDR3 is 13 amino acids long. Germline CDR1 reads KGHSH; CDR2 reads LQKENI. V shed 4 bases, J shed 5 bases, and the junction held 1 base outside the gene matches. CDR3 DNA: TGTGCCAGCTCACAGGACAGGGGGGAGACCCAGTACTTC. It codes for CASSQDRGETQYF.

This clone was recorded once. The rearrangement uses TRBV5-6 and TRBJ1-2; maybe TRBD1 (6 bases). In germline, CDR1 is SGHDT, CDR2 YYEEEE. V dropped 2 bases and J dropped 4 bases, with 9 bases sitting between them. The CDR3 sequence is 13 residues long. The CDR3 DNA sequence: TGTGCCAGCAGCTTAGGGGGACGCTATGGCTACACCTTC. Its translation is CASSLGGRYGYTF.

This clone occurred once. V and J are TRBV2 and TRBJ1-6; no clear D. The CDR3 is 14 residues long. CDR1 SNHLY and CDR2 FYNNEI come from the germline V gene. Trimming cost V 3 bases and J 9 bases, with 12 bases left between them. In DNA, the CDR3 is TGTGCCAGCAGTGAGTTGTGGGCGACTTCACCCCTCCACTTT. Residues: CASSELWATSPLHF.

The rearrangement joins TRBV5-1 to TRBJ1-4; possibly TRBD1 for D (6 bases). Trimming removed 2 bases at V and 6 bases at J, with 20 bases between. CDR1 is SGHRS, CDR2 YFSETQ, per germline. The length of the CDR3 is 17 residues. The CDR3 region has the DNA TGCGCCAGCAGCTTTGGGCTACAGGGTTGGTCCGATGAAAAACTGTTTTTT. As protein: CASSFGLQGWSDEKLFF.

The chain carries TRBV23-1 and TRBJ1-1; 9 bases line up with TRBD1. TRBV23-1 is an open reading frame, and its role is uncertain. This CDR3 region has 16 residues. V was pared by 4 bases and J by 5 bases, with 11 bases of the junction left unmatched. The CDR3 DNA reads TGCGCCAGCAGTCGTTACCAACAGGGGGCGAGTACTGAAGCTTTCTTT. Translating gives CASSRYQQGASTEAFF.